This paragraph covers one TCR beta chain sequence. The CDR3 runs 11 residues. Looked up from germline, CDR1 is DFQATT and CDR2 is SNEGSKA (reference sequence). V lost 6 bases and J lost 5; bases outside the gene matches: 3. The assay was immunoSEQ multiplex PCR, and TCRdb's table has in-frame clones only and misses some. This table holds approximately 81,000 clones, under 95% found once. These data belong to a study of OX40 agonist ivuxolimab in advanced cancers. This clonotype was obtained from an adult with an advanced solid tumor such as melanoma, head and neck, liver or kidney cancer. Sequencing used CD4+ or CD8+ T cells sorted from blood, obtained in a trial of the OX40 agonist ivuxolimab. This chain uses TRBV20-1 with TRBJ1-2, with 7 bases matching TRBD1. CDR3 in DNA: TGCAGTGCGCGACAGGGATATGGCTACACCTTC. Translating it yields CSARQGYGYTF.